The clone carrying this T cell receptor beta chain has a handful of counts. Its antigen is as yet unknown. The J segment lost 10 bases and the V segment lost 5 bases, leaving 5 bases of the junction unmatched. The CDR3 is 14 amino acids. Germline V gives CDR1 SGHTA, CDR2 FQGTGA. These data are taken from a study of T cell responses to AZD1222 COVID-19 vaccine. General study points: None of the repertoires were sampled until the peak T cell response had passed. Spike regions recognized by vaccine-associated CD4 TCRs spanned the protein, led by 160-218 and 743-854. Clonal diversity may have been underestimated in mostly white British donors. Baseline antibody screening turned up just six seropositive AZD1222 recipients.

TCRdb keeps only in-frame clones here, not all; method: immunoSEQ multiplex PCR. Among 90,000 to 150,000 clones listed, about 88% were seen once. Sequencing was performed on peripheral blood, taken 28 days after the second AZD1222 dose. The TCR was taken from an adult who received the AZD1222 COVID-19 vaccine. The chain is built from TRBV7-3 and TRBJ1-6, with 10 bases fitting TRBD1. CDR3 in amino acids: CASSPGQGGSPLHF. The CDR3 nucleotides are TGTGCCAGCAGCCCTGGACAGGGGGGATCACCCCTCCACTTT.